This entry is about one TCR beta chain. In the study's own analysis: Cell counts per sample came from amplifying reference gene primers. Profiling relied on immunoSEQ multiplex PCR, and the TCRdb table lists in-frame clones only, not all of them. Clonal size and the V and J genes are those of that table, whereas D and trimming came from the DNA. The data contain 220,000 or so clones, around four fifths of them singletons. The CDR3 extends over 15 amino acids. Germline V gene sequence: CDR1 KGHSH, CDR2 LQKENI. The ends were cut back, 3 bases at V and 5 bases at J, with 14 bases in the middle. These data come from a study of blood T cell repertoires in COVID-19. Across the study: Specimens from acute and convalescent COVID-19 originated in the United States, Italy and Spain. Sample material is recorded as cDNA or gDNA derived from T cells, B-cell-depleted T cells, or PBMCs.

J is TRBJ1-3 and V is TRBV18; no firm D call. Sequenced material: peripheral blood. The receptor's source is a man aged 25-45 years with active or convalescent COVID-19. The CDR3 here is CASSPPDPTRNTIYF. For the CDR3, the DNA is TGTGCCAGCTCACCTCCGGATCCTACTAGAAACACCATATATTTT.